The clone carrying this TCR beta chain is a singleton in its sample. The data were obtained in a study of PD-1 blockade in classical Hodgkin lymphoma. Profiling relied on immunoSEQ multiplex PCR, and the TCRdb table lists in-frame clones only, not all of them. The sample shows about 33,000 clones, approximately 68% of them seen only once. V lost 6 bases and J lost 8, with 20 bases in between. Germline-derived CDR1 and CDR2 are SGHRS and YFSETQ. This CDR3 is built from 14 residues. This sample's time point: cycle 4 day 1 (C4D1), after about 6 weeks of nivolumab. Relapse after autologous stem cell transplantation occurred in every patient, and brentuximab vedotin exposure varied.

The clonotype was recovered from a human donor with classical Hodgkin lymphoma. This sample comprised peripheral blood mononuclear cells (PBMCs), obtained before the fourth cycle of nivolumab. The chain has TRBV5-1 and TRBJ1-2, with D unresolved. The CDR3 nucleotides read TGCGCCAGCACACCCCCCTCTGGAGAGTTAGGCTACACCTTC. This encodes CASTPPSGELGYTF. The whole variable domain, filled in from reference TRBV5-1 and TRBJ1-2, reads KAGVTQTPRYLIKTRGQQVTLSCSPISGHRSVSWYQQTPGQGLQFLFEYFSETQRNKGNFPGRFSGRQFSNSRSEMNVSTLELGDSALYLCASTPPSGELGYTFGSGTRLTVV.